These 20 T cell receptor beta chains were sequenced from one sample in a study of molecular identifiers for immune sequencing clone quantification. TCRdb redid the calling of the PCR reads with MiXCR, one entry per CDR3 protein. Among 600,000 to 650,000 distinct CDR3 sequences listed, 20% were seen once. The sequenced material came from naive CD8+ T cells from blood, with Jurkat cell RNA spiked in. The subset: FACS-sorted CD8+CD4-CCR7+CD45RA+ naive T cells. These receptors were collected from a human donor in good health. Some libraries in this study had Jurkat cell RNA spiked in.

This clonotype was seen more than once but under ten times. A much larger clone differs by one base, so this may be a read error. The CDR3 sequence: CASSQDPYNSPLHF. The CDR3 DNA reads TGTGCCAGCAGCCAGGACCCCTATAATTCACCCCTCCACTTT. This rearrangement joins TRBV7-2 to TRBJ1-6, with D hard to call. V lost 5 bases, J lost 2 bases, and 7 bases lay in between. CDR1 is SGHTA, CDR2 FQGNSA, per germline. This CDR3 has 14 amino acids.

The chain is built from TRBV5-5 and TRBJ2-7, with D possibly matching TRBD1 (5 bases). Germline loops: CDR1 SGHKS, CDR2 YYEKEE (reference sequence). This CDR3 is 15 amino acids long. Trimming stripped 4 bases from V and 3 bases from J, with 17 bases between. In DNA form, the CDR3 reads TGTGCCAGCAGCCTGGACCCAGGGAAGATCTACGAGCAGTACTTC. Translating gives CASSLDPGKIYEQYF.

The rearrangement joins TRBV12-3 or TRBV12-4 to TRBJ2-2; D not resolved. CDR3 length: 13 amino acids. V was clipped by 2 bases and J by 4 bases, with 5 bases between them. The CDR3 loop reads CASSLSSTGELFF. CDR3 nucleotide sequence: TGTGCCAGCAGTTTAAGCTCCACCGGGGAGCTGTTTTTT.

The gene calls are TRBV7-9 and TRBJ1-6, with 9 bases that match TRBD1. Per germline, CDR1 SEHNR and CDR2 FQNEAQ (reference sequence). CDR3 length: 15 amino acids. Trimming removed 7 bases from V and 8 bases from J; junction bases left unmatched: 9. The CDR3 is CASNSDGQGYSPLHF. Here the CDR3 DNA reads TGTGCCAGCAACTCCGATGGACAGGGGTATTCACCCCTCCACTTT.

This clonotype was seen many times. The CDR3 sequence: CAWSVSKGAEAFF. Written as DNA, the CDR3 is TGTGCCTGGAGTGTCTCCAAGGGCGCTGAAGCTTTCTTT. The gene calls are TRBV30 and TRBJ1-1; D not resolved. Germline values: CDR1 GTSNPN, CDR2 SVGIG (reference sequence). The CDR3 consists of 13 residues. V lost 0 bases and J 6 bases, leaving 11 bases between the germline ends. Drawing the rest from reference TRBV30 and TRBJ1-1, the complete variable domain is SQTIHQWPATLVQPVGSPLSLECTVEGTSNPNLYWYRQAAGRGLQLLFYSVGIGQISSEVPQNLSASRPQDRQFILSSKKLLLSDSGFYLCAWSVSKGAEAFFGQGTRLTVV.

This clonotype was counted many times. This sequence joins TRBV6-6 and TRBJ1-5; D is unresolved. Trimming cost V 5 bases and J 7 bases, with 12 bases left between them. This CDR3 comprises 13 residues. Germline values: CDR1 MNHNY, CDR2 SVGAGI (reference sequence). CDR3 DNA: TGTGCCAGCAGTCCCGGGCCTAGGCAGCCCCAGCATTTT. Amino acid sequence: CASSPGPRQPQHF.

This clonotype was picked up many times. The gene calls are TRBV7-9 and TRBJ2-3, with unresolved D. The CDR3 covers 14 residues. Germline V gene lookup returns CDR1 SEHNR and CDR2 FQNEAQ (reference sequence). V was pared by 5 bases and J by 3 bases, with 12 bases between. The CDR3 protein is CASSGSWSTDTQYF. The CDR3, as DNA: TGTGCCAGCAGCGGTAGTTGGTCAACAGATACGCAGTATTTT.

This clonotype was detected many times. The J gene is TRBJ2-7, the V gene TRBV4-3, with 10 bases lining up with TRBD1. The CDR3 contains 16 residues. Trimming took 0 bases from V and 2 from J; bases not matched to a gene: 4. CDR1 is LGHNA and CDR2 is YSLEER in the germline V gene. The DNA of the CDR3 is TGCGCCAGCAGCCAAGAGGGGGACAGGGGACCCTACGAGCAGTACTTC. It codes for CASSQEGDRGPYEQYF.

This clonotype was found many times. The CDR3 spells CASSPPLPGAQAFF. CDR3 DNA sequence: TGTGCCAGCAGCCCTCCCTTACCGGGGGCCCAAGCTTTCTTT. This sequence joins TRBV5-4 and TRBJ1-1; D may be TRBD1 (6 bases). The V and J ends lost 4 bases and 9 bases respectively, with 19 bases between them. Germline V CDR1 and CDR2: SGHNT, YYREEE (reference sequence). The CDR3 has 14 amino acids.

This clonotype was picked up many times. V is TRBV12-3 or TRBV12-4 and J is TRBJ1-1; the D is unclear. Trimming pared 3 bases from V and 4 bases from J, leaving 12 bases between. The CDR3 has 14 residues. In DNA, the CDR3 is TGTGCCAGCAGTTTTGGGGTCTGGGGCACTGAAGCTTTCTTT. This encodes CASSFGVWGTEAFF.

This clonotype came up a few times. The J gene is TRBJ1-4, the V gene TRBV7-7, with D maybe TRBD1 (5 bases). V was trimmed by 0 bases and J by 4 bases, leaving 12 bases between them. The CDR3 runs 16 residues. The germline gives CDR1 SSHAT, CDR2 FNYEAQ (reference sequence). CDR3 amino acids: CASSLAGRGVNEKLFF. The CDR3 coding sequence is TGTGCCAGCAGCTTAGCTGGGCGGGGCGTTAATGAAAAACTGTTTTTT.

This clonotype was counted ten times or more. The V call is TRBV5-1, the J call TRBJ1-1; D unresolved. There are 18 residues in the CDR3. V was pared by 0 bases and J by 2 bases, with 20 bases between. Per the germline V gene, CDR1 is SGHRS and CDR2 is YFSETQ. The CDR3 region has the DNA TGCGCCAGCAGCTTGGAATGGCAGGCCGGGGTGGTTAACACTGAAGCTTTCTTT. It translates to CASSLEWQAGVVNTEAFF. Using reference TRBV5-1 and TRBJ1-1 for the parts outside the CDR3, the full variable domain is KAGVTQTPRYLIKTRGQQVTLSCSPISGHRSVSWYQQTPGQGLQFLFEYFSETQRNKGNFPGRFSGRQFSNSRSEMNVSTLELGDSALYLCASSLEWQAGVVNTEAFFGQGTRLTVV.

Many counts were recorded for this clonotype. The chain carries TRBV10-3 and TRBJ2-5; 7 positions match TRBD2. The CDR3 contains 15 residues. The germline V gene has CDR1 ENHRY and CDR2 SYGVKD. The ends lost 4 bases at V and 2 bases at J; junction bases unmatched: 7. For the CDR3, the DNA is TGTGCCATCAGTGCGTGGGACGGGGGGCAAGAGACCCAGTACTTC. Amino acid sequence: CAISAWDGGQETQYF.

This clonotype was detected once. In this CDR3 the conserved last residue, phenylalanine or tryptophan, is missing, so a read error is likely. The gene calls are TRBV4-3 and TRBJ2-1; D might be TRBD2 (6 bases). Per the germline V gene, CDR1 is LGHNA and CDR2 is YSLEER. The CDR3 sequence is 16 residues long. Trimming stripped 0 bases from V and 4 bases from J, with 13 bases between. In DNA form, the CDR3 reads TGCGCCAGCAGCCAAGACTTCTCGCGGGGATACAATGAGCAGTTCATC. This encodes CASSQDFSRGYNEQFI.

The chain combines TRBV11-2 with TRBJ2-3, with 7 bases lining up with TRBD2. Germline loops: CDR1 SGHAT, CDR2 FQNNGV. This CDR3 is 17 amino acids long. Unmatched junction bases numbered 10, after V lost 0 bases and J lost 4 bases. The CDR3 bases are TGTGCCAGCAGCTTAGATCCCGGACTAGTAGATCCAGATACGCAGTATTTT. Its translation: CASSLDPGLVDPDTQYF.

This clonotype was picked up many times. V gene TRBV6-5 combines with J gene TRBJ2-1; 7 bases fit TRBD1. CDR1 MNHEY and CDR2 SVGAGI come from the germline V gene. Losses at the gene ends were 5 bases for V and 7 bases for J; bases not matched to a gene: 2. The CDR3 sequence is 12 residues long. The chain's CDR3 is CASSTRGNEQFF. The CDR3 coding sequence is TGTGCCAGCAGTACCAGGGGGAATGAGCAGTTCTTC.

As concerns this clonotype: This may be a read error: a much more frequent sequence differs by one nucleotide. The V call is TRBV9, the J call TRBJ2-5; D is undetermined. Trimming cost V 0 bases and J 3 bases, with 15 bases left between them. CDR1 is SGDLS, CDR2 YYNGEE, per germline. The CDR3 has 16 amino acids. The CDR3 reads CASSVVEFGPEETQYF. Written as DNA, the CDR3 is TGTGCCAGCAGCGTAGTAGAGTTTGGTCCAGAAGAGACCCAGTACTTC.

The table lists this clonotype with a few counts. The rearrangement joins TRBV19 to TRBJ2-7; TRBD1 agrees at 9 bases. Germline CDR1 reads LNHDA; CDR2 reads SQIVND (reference sequence). Trimming at V came to 2 bases and at J to 2 bases, leaving 4 bases not matched to a gene. This CDR3 has 15 amino acids. The CDR3 DNA sequence: TGTGCCAGTAGTATATCCGGGACAGGGACCTACGAGCAGTACTTC. This translates into CASSISGTGTYEQYF.

This clonotype was observed a handful of times. CDR3 coding DNA: TGTGCCAGTAATGATGGGGGCAATCAGCCCCAGCATTTT. This translates into CASNDGGNQPQHF. The chain employs TRBV19 and TRBJ1-5, with no clear D. In germline, CDR1 is LNHDA, CDR2 SQIVND (reference sequence). The CDR3 extends over 13 amino acids. The V end lost 7 bases, the J end lost 2 bases, and 9 bases lay between the germline ends.

This clonotype has at least ten counts. The chain combines TRBV25-1 with TRBJ2-7; D gene unclear. Germline CDR1 and CDR2: MGHDK and SYGVNS. With 3 bases removed from V and 2 bases from J, the gap between germline ends came to 2 bases. The CDR3 sequence is 11 residues long. This chain's CDR3 is CASSDAYEQYF. The CDR3 DNA sequence: TGTGCCAGCAGTGATGCCTACGAGCAGTACTTC.